This T cell receptor (beta chain) stems from a study of tumor T cells in aggressive B-cell lymphoma (TCRdb year 2017). The V end loses 4 bases and the J end loses 4 bases, and a stretch of 8 bases separates them. Looking up the germline V gene yields CDR1 SGHAT and CDR2 FQNNGV. The CDR3 goes from the cysteine to the phenylalanine over 13 residues. The DNA shown is the 39-base CDR3, in frame from base 1. Concerning this clone itself: Its antigen has not been determined. Base qualities are not provided; no much larger clone lies one nucleotide away.

To prepare the library, the immunoSEQ multiplex PCR assay was applied. TCRdb provides this immuneACCESS table in a form limited to in-frame rearrangements. Some clones are lacking; in checked studies, under half of them reflect an unresolved V gene, and why the rest are absent is not known. The table for this sample lists more than 2,500 clones; roughly 91% of them were counted only once. Of the sample, approximately 4% is held by the ten largest clones. The rearrangement joined TRBV11-2 to TRBJ1-3; TRBD1 is a weak D gene call, 5 bases matching. The sample was tumor tissue. The sequence was obtained from an adult with diffuse large B cell lymphoma. The CDR3 in this case is CASSSGGGNTIYF. Read as DNA, the sequence is TGTGCCAGCAGCTCCGGGGGAGGAAACACCATATATTTT.